Below, one TCR beta chain is given with its context. Its specificity is unknown. Unique molecular identifiers were used to barcode this TCRbeta library. TCRdb recomputed calls from the PCR reads with MiXCR, one row per CDR3 protein. The sample shows 60,000 or so distinct CDR3 sequences, 40% to 55% of them seen only once. The data belong to a study of T-cell reconstitution after alpha-beta-depleted transplantation in children. Study-wide points: Some patients' high day-60 TCRbeta diversity was traced to surviving recipient T cells and thymic progenitors. The authors attributed T-cell counts and diversity one year after transplant mostly to newly produced T cells. Reports say that about two months after transplant, the alpha-beta T cells came out of several hundred graft clones that had expanded.

The CDR3 spans 14 residues. With 0 bases removed from V and 5 bases from J, the gap between germline ends came to 8 bases. Germline values: CDR1 SGHRS, CDR2 YFSETQ. The chain couples TRBV5-1 to TRBJ2-2; D is ambiguous. The TCR sequence derives from a male patient aged 10 to 17 who had a stem cell transplant for acute lymphoblastic leukemia, so the T cells may come from the graft donor. The input for sequencing was PBMCs, mostly from graft donor cells, taken 360 days after TCRalphabeta/CD19-depleted stem cell transplant. The CDR3 spells CASSLALSTGELFF. The CDR3 nucleotides read TGCGCCAGCAGCTTGGCCCTCTCTACCGGGGAGCTGTTTTTT.